The next 14 T cell receptor beta chains were all read from a single sample in a study of human T cells and chemical hapten exposure. The template was total RNA from unfractionated whole blood. Via MiXCR, TCRdb re-called the 5' RACE reads, giving one row per CDR3 protein. The top ten hold about 1.3% of the sample, which has 120,000 to 150,000 distinct CDR3 sequences, around 4% seen once. The receptors originated from a female donor in good health.

The sample holds many counts of this clonotype. The V call is TRBV5-1, the J call TRBJ2-5, with TRBD2 identical over 8 bases. The germline CDR1 and CDR2 sequences are SGHRS and YFSETQ. The CDR3 has 14 residues. The V gene end was trimmed by 5 bases and the J gene end by 2 bases; junction bases not matched to a gene: 5. CDR3: CASSSAGGQETQYF. CDR3 bases: TGCGCCAGCAGTTCGGCGGGGGGTCAAGAGACCCAGTACTTC.

There are many counts of this clonotype. V is TRBV6-6 and J is TRBJ1-2, with D maybe TRBD1 (5 bases). The CDR3 runs 15 residues. V dropped 0 bases and J dropped 0 bases, with 8 bases sitting between them. Germline V gene data show CDR1 as MNHNY and CDR2 as SVGAGI (reference sequence). The CDR3 spells CASSYSSGPNYGYTF. CDR3 sequence (DNA): TGTGCCAGCAGTTACTCTTCAGGGCCTAACTATGGCTACACCTTC.

This clonotype has a count of ten or more. The chain couples TRBV29-1 to TRBJ2-5, with D perhaps TRBD2 (5 bases). The CDR3 has 13 residues. V lost 3 bases and J 2 bases, leaving 10 bases between the germline ends. Germline-derived CDR1 and CDR2 are SQVTM and ANQGSEA. In DNA form, the CDR3 reads TGCAGCGTTGACCCTAGCACTCAAGAGACCCAGTACTTC. Amino acid sequence: CSVDPSTQETQYF. Complete variable domain (other parts from reference TRBV29-1 and TRBJ2-5): SAVISQKPSRDICQRGTSLTIQCQVDSQVTMMFWYRQQPGQSLTLIATANQGSEATYESGFVIDKFPISRPNLTFSTLTVSNMSPEDSSIYLCSVDPSTQETQYFGPGTRLLVL.

This clonotype was observed at least ten times. V and J are TRBV6-5 and TRBJ1-1, with a weak D call TRBD1 (5 bases). The germline CDR1 and CDR2 sequences are MNHEY and SVGAGI. The CDR3 runs to 15 residues. Trimming pared 2 bases from V and 4 bases from J, leaving 14 bases between. The CDR3 DNA reads TGTGCCAGCAGTTACGGTCAGGGTTGGCGCACTGAAGCTTTCTTT. Translating it yields CASSYGQGWRTEAFF.

This clonotype was found many times. The J gene is TRBJ1-2, the V gene TRBV27; TRBD1 agrees at 12 bases. After removal of 7 bases from V and 0 bases from J, the junction contained 15 bases not matched to a gene. The CDR3 sequence is 19 residues long. Germline V gene sequence: CDR1 MNHEY, CDR2 SMNVEV (reference sequence). Written as DNA, the CDR3 is TGTGCCAGCAATATACCGACGGGACAGGGGGCTAGAGCTAACTATGGCTACACCTTC. Translation: CASNIPTGQGARANYGYTF.

Many counts were recorded for this clonotype. The genes are TRBV29-1 and TRBJ1-1; TRBD1 agrees at 9 bases. This CDR3 has 14 residues. Germline values: CDR1 SQVTM, CDR2 ANQGSEA. Trimming at V came to 5 bases and at J to 0 bases, leaving 4 bases not matched to a gene. This chain's CDR3 is CSVTGGNMNTEAFF. The CDR3 bases are TGCAGCGTTACAGGGGGCAATATGAACACTGAAGCTTTCTTT.

This clonotype was seen repeatedly, ten times or more. The gene calls are TRBV9 and TRBJ2-1, with TRBD1 matching over 7 bases. This CDR3 comprises 15 residues. The J segment lost 8 bases and the V segment lost 4 bases, leaving 12 bases of the junction unmatched. Per the germline V gene, CDR1 is SGDLS and CDR2 is YYNGEE. The chain's CDR3 is CASSPRQGRWDEQFF. The CDR3 DNA sequence: TGTGCCAGCAGCCCGAGACAGGGCAGATGGGATGAGCAGTTCTTC.

This clonotype was found many times. The chain joins TRBV2 to TRBJ1-6; TRBD1 aligns across 9 bases. CDR1 and CDR2 from the germline V gene are SNHLY and FYNNEI. The CDR3 covers 14 residues. With 6 bases clipped from V and 9 bases from J, the junction kept 6 bases outside the gene matches. The CDR3 nucleotides read TGTGCCAGCAGGATACAGGGGGCCTCTTCACCCCTCCACTTT. It specifies CASRIQGASSPLHF.

The table lists this clonotype with many counts. This rearrangement joins TRBV10-3 to TRBJ2-5; 7 bases agree with TRBD1. Germline V gene data show CDR1 as ENHRY and CDR2 as SYGVKD. There are 20 residues in the CDR3. The J segment lost 7 bases and the V segment lost 2 bases, leaving 25 bases of the junction unmatched. As DNA, the CDR3 is TGTGCCATCAGTGAGGCTGGACCCGGGTTGGGACAGCCAACTTTCGGGACCCAGTACTTC. This encodes CAISEAGPGLGQPTFGTQYF.

This clonotype occurred many times. The V gene is TRBV5-4, the J gene TRBJ2-7; 11 bases agree with TRBD1. With 3 bases clipped from V and 2 bases from J, the junction kept 4 bases outside the gene matches. CDR3 size: 15 residues. Germline loops: CDR1 SGHNT, CDR2 YYREEE (reference sequence). CDR3 sequence reads: CASSYPGQGAYEQYF. The CDR3 nucleotides read TGTGCCAGCAGCTACCCGGGACAGGGGGCCTACGAGCAGTACTTC.

This clonotype has more than one count but fewer than ten. This chain uses TRBV3-1 with TRBJ1-5; D gene ambiguous. V gave up 4 bases and J gave up 2 bases, with 6 bases separating them. This CDR3 has 13 residues. Germline V lookup: CDR1 LGHDT, CDR2 YNNKEL (reference sequence). The CDR3 coding sequence is TGTGCCAGCAGCCGCTCCCGCAATCAGCCCCAGCATTTT. Encoded protein: CASSRSRNQPQHF.

This clonotype was counted many times. The rearrangement links TRBV9 to TRBJ1-6; 8 nucleotides match TRBD1. Unmatched junction bases numbered 7, after V lost 4 bases and J lost 10 bases. The CDR3 has 14 amino acids. Germline V gene data show CDR1 as SGDLS and CDR2 as YYNGEE. CDR3 sequence: CASSNQGARSPLHF. In DNA, the CDR3 is TGTGCCAGCAGCAACCAGGGGGCTCGGTCACCCCTCCACTTT. The full variable domain, its missing parts supplied by reference TRBV9 and TRBJ1-6, is DSGVTQTPKHLITATGQRVTLRCSPRSGDLSVYWYQQSLDQGLQFLIQYYNGEERAKGNILERFSAQQFPDLHSELNLSSLELGDSALYFCASSNQGARSPLHFGNGTRLTVT.

In this sample, this clonotype turned up many times. The rearrangement uses TRBV10-3 and TRBJ2-5; D remains unclear. Trimming pared 3 bases from V and 2 bases from J, leaving 7 bases between. The CDR3 runs 13 residues. Germline CDR1 is ENHRY and CDR2 is SYGVKD. The DNA for the CDR3 is TGTGCCATCAGTGAACTATCACAAGAGACCCAGTACTTC. Amino acids: CAISELSQETQYF.

This clonotype was recorded many times. This chain connects TRBV12-3 or TRBV12-4 to TRBJ2-5; no reliable D call. The V gene lost 4 bases and the J gene lost 2 bases, with 14 bases spanning the gap. The CDR3 has 15 amino acids. The DNA for the CDR3 is TGTGCCAGCAGTTCCGGCGGTGAGAGACAAGAGACCCAGTACTTC. Translated, it gives CASSSGGERQETQYF.